The rows below give T cell receptor beta chains drawn from one sample of a study of vaccination and CD4 T cells after COVID-19. Their target antigens are unknown. One entry per CDR3 protein, called by TCRdb with MiXCR from the PCR reads. Among tens of thousands of distinct CDR3 sequences listed, around 42% were seen once. The sample here was CD4+ T cells from blood, cultured in vitro, taken about 7 months after SARS-CoV-2 vaccination. The receptors stem from a human donor who had recovered from COVID-19. Both conserved end residues are part of each CDR3. A D gene is named only where the DNA matches it firmly. The size entry is marked missing in some rows and otherwise reads once, few, many or a size class.

TRBV6-1	NA	NA	TRBJ2-1	TGTGCCAGCAGGGGTCGACAGTCGGCCAATGAGCAGTTCTTC	CASRGRQSANEQFF
TRBV7-9	few	NA	TRBJ2-1	TGTGCCAGCAGCCCCCCCGACTGGGCGGGGAAAGTCAATGAGCAGTTCTTC	CASSPPDWAGKVNEQFF
TRBV15	medium-sized	NA	TRBJ1-5	TGTGCCACCAGCTTAGATAGCAATCAGCCCCAGCATTTT	CATSLDSNQPQHF
TRBV20-1	NA	TRBD1	TRBJ2-1	TGCAGTGCCCACAGGGGCCTCAATGAGCAGTTCTTC	CSAHRGLNEQFF
TRBV7-2	few	NA	TRBJ2-7	TGTGCCAGCAGCTTAGTGGCAGGGGACTACGAGCAGTACTTC	CASSLVAGDYEQYF
TRBV6-1	NA	TRBD2	TRBJ2-1	TGTGCCAGCAGCCCCCTGCGGGGGTCTCGGGGTGAGCAGTTCTTC	CASSPLRGSRGEQFF
TRBV6-6	NA	TRBD2	TRBJ2-1	TGTGCCAGCAGTTACGGGGGGGGTTCCAATGAGCAGTTCTTC	CASSYGGGSNEQFF
TRBV7-2	few	NA	TRBJ2-1	TGTGCCAGCAGCTTACTTTCCCAACGGGAGCAGTTCTTC	CASSLLSQREQFF
TRBV20-1	NA	NA	TRBJ1-5	TGCAGTGCTAGAGAGAATCCGGGACGGTCTAATCAGCCCCAGCATTTT	CSARENPGRSNQPQHF
TRBV20-1	NA	NA	TRBJ2-5	TGCAGTGCTAACGACGACAACCAAGAGACCCAGTACTTC	CSANDDNQETQYF
TRBV28	NA	TRBD1	TRBJ2-6	TGTGCCAGCAGTTCTCCGACAGGGCGCTCTGGGGCCAACGTCCTGACTTTC	CASSSPTGRSGANVLTF
TRBV5-1	NA	NA	TRBJ2-5	TGCGCCAGCAGCCCAGACAGGTTTGCTCAAGAGACCCAGTACTTC	CASSPDRFAQETQYF
TRBV6-5	few	NA	TRBJ2-7	TGTGCCAGCAGTTACGGGAGACCCACTTACGAGCAGTACTTC	CASSYGRPTYEQYF
TRBV7-2	NA	TRBD1	TRBJ1-5	TGTGCCAGCAGCTTAGGGACAGGGGTTCAGCCCCAGCATTTT	CASSLGTGVQPQHF
TRBV20-1	NA	TRBD2	TRBJ2-1	TGCAGTGCTAGAGAGCTAGCGGGAGACTACAATGAGCAGTTCTTC	CSARELAGDYNEQFF